The source of this T cell receptor (beta chain) is a study of post-analysis software for immune sequencing data. Findings and limits, study-wide: With TRBV5-6, TRBV5-1 and TRBV20-1 included, about five TRBV segments were more frequent in patients than in controls.

Libraries were made from TCR beta cDNA, and they carried unique molecular identifiers. TCRdb reprocessed the PCR reads with MiXCR, giving one entry per CDR3 protein. The sample has roughly 650,000 distinct CDR3 sequences, roughly three fifths seen once. The sample holds a few counts of this clonotype. Its target is not known. With V trimmed by 8 bases and J by 4 bases, 1 base remained unmatched. The germline V gene has CDR1 WNHNN and CDR2 SYGVQD (reference sequence). There are 13 residues in the CDR3. The sample was blood. This sequence joins TRBV10-1 and TRBJ2-3; 12 bases agree with TRBD2. This TCR derives from a girl aged 2-9 years with multiple sclerosis. The CDR3: CASGLAGSDTQYF. CDR3 DNA sequence: TGCGCCAGCGGACTAGCGGGGTCAGATACGCAGTATTTT.